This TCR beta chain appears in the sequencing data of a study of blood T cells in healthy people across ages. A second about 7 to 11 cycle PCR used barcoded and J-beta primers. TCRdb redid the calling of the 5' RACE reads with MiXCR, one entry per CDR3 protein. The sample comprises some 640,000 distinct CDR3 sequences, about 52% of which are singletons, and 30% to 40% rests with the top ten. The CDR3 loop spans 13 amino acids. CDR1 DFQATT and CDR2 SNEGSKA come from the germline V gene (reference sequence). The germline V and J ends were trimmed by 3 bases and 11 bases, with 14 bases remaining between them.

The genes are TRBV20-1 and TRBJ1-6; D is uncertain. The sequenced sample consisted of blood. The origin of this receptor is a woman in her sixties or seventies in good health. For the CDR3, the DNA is TGCAGTGCTAGTATAGGGAGGAATACACCCCTCCACTTT. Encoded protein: CSASIGRNTPLHF.